A single sample is the source of the 27 T cell receptor beta chains below, sequenced in a study of regulatory T cells in long-lasting Graves disease. TCR beta libraries were built with iRepertoire HTBI primers and Arm-PCR of CDR3 regions. TCRdb redid the calling of the multiplex PCR reads with MiXCR, one entry per CDR3 protein. The sample lists around 510,000 distinct CDR3 sequences; around 21% were seen once. As for time point: persistent/refractory GD, antithyroid drugs over 5 years with positive TRAb. The TCR library used RNA extracted from PBMCs. Sequenced here: peripheral blood mononuclear cells (PBMCs), sampled when the disease was refractory, from a patient treated with antithyroid drugs. These receptors came from a female donor with Graves disease.

The chain has TRBV19 and TRBJ1-5; D remains unclear. The germline CDR1 and CDR2 sequences are LNHDA and SQIVND (reference sequence). V was cut by 3 bases and J by 6 bases, with 15 bases left in between. The CDR3 sequence is 15 residues long. CDR3 in amino acids: CASSISARVTQPQHF. The DNA for the CDR3 is TGTGCCAGTAGTATTTCGGCTAGGGTCACTCAGCCCCAGCATTTT.

This clonotype was recorded many times. The chain combines TRBV20-1 with TRBJ2-7; D is perhaps TRBD1 or TRBD2 (6 bases each). Germline values: CDR1 DFQATT, CDR2 SNEGSKA (reference sequence). The V gene lost 6 bases and the J gene lost 2 bases, with 14 bases spanning the gap. CDR3 length: 13 amino acids. The CDR3 nucleotides read TGCAGTGCCGCGCTGGGGGGCCCCTACGAGCAGTACTTC. As protein: CSAALGGPYEQYF.

This rearrangement joins TRBV14 to TRBJ2-7; perhaps TRBD1 as D (5 bases). The CDR3 is 14 residues long. In germline, CDR1 is SGHDN, CDR2 FVKESK. V lost 2 bases and J lost 0, with 8 bases in between. The CDR3 sequence is CASSQSRDSYEQYF. The DNA of the CDR3 is TGTGCCAGCAGCCAATCCAGGGACTCCTACGAGCAGTACTTC.

This clonotype has more than one count but fewer than ten. The CDR3 protein is CSAREGGRRGNIQYF. The CDR3 DNA reads TGCAGTGCTAGAGAAGGCGGGAGAAGAGGGAACATTCAGTACTTC. The chain carries TRBV20-1 and TRBJ2-4; 7 nucleotides align to TRBD2. The CDR3 has 15 residues. Germline lookup yields CDR1 DFQATT and CDR2 SNEGSKA (reference sequence). V lost 0 bases to trimming and J lost 7 bases; unmatched junction nucleotides: 9.

At least ten counts were recorded for this clonotype. The chain combines TRBV6-1 with TRBJ2-2, with TRBD2 identical over 10 bases. Trimming took 10 bases from V and 1 from J; bases not matched to a gene: 9. The CDR3 sequence is 16 residues long. The germline CDR1 and CDR2 sequences are MNHNS and SASEGT. Here the CDR3 reads CAIRDLAGVNTGELFF. The CDR3 bases are TGTGCCATTAGGGATCTAGCGGGGGTGAACACCGGGGAGCTGTTTTTT.

As for this clonotype: It may be a read error: a sequence one base away is much more abundant. The V call is TRBV6-2 or TRBV6-3, the J call TRBJ1-5, with TRBD1 as a possible D gene (5 bases). The germline V gene encodes CDR1 MNHEY and CDR2 SVGEGT. The CDR3 runs 14 residues. Here the CDR3 DNA reads TGTGCCAGCAGACGACAGAATAGCAATCAGCCCCTGCATTTT. Translated: CASRRQNSNQPLHF.

A remark on this clonotype: A much larger clone differs from this one at a single base, so this may be a read error. This sequence joins TRBV12-3 or TRBV12-4 and TRBJ2-5, with D tentatively TRBD1 (6 bases). V was pared by 6 bases and J by 2 bases, with 22 bases between. The CDR3 is made up of 17 amino acids. The CDR3: CASSYPVADRSQETQYF. In DNA, the CDR3 is TGTGCCAGCAGCTATCCTGTGGCGGACAGAAGTCAAGAGACCCAGTACTTC.

The V and J genes are TRBV29-1 and TRBJ2-7, with TRBD2 as a possible D gene (6 bases). V was pared by 6 bases and J by 0 bases, with 21 bases between. The CDR3 has 16 residues. Germline lookup yields CDR1 SQVTM and CDR2 ANQGSEA. The DNA for the CDR3 is TGCAGCGTGTGGGGCGGGCCGGGAGTAAGCTCCTACGAGCAGTACTTC. This encodes CSVWGGPGVSSYEQYF.

This clonotype was recorded a few times. The rearrangement uses TRBV20-1 and TRBJ2-7; a weak D match, TRBD1 (5 bases). The germline CDR1 and CDR2 sequences are DFQATT and SNEGSKA (reference sequence). V gave up 5 bases and J gave up 1 base, with 21 bases separating them. The CDR3 totals 16 residues. For the CDR3, the DNA is TGCAGTGCTGTCGCTATGGGGCAGGGTTCTTCCTACGAGCAGTACTTC. Its protein is CSAVAMGQGSSYEQYF.

About this clonotype itself: An end of the junction differs from the germline gene, which may be a read error. The rearrangement links TRBV28 to TRBJ2-7; TRBD2 aligns across 9 bases. Germline CDR1 and CDR2: MDHEN and SYDVKM. The CDR3 is 16 residues long. This CDR3 is CASSLMASGTSCEQYF. CDR3 bases: TGTGCCAGCAGTTTAATGGCTAGCGGGACCTCCTGCGAGCAGTACTTC.

For the CDR3, the DNA is TGTGCCAGCAGCTTCTACGGGACAGGGGGAACCCCCTCCTACGAGCAGTACTTC. Protein: CASSFYGTGGTPSYEQYF. V usage is TRBV5-6 and J usage is TRBJ2-7; 11 bases are a match to TRBD1. J gave up 0 bases and V 2 bases, and 10 bases lay outside the gene matches. This CDR3 has 18 amino acids. The germline gives CDR1 SGHDT, CDR2 YYEEEE. The entire variable domain, with the rest obtained from reference TRBV5-6 and TRBJ2-7, is as follows: DAGVTQSPTHLIKTRGQQVTLRCSPKSGHDTVSWYQQALGQGPQFIFQYYEEEERQRGNFPDRFSGHQFPNYSSELNVNALLLGDSALYLCASSFYGTGGTPSYEQYFGPGTRLTVT.

This clonotype was recorded at least ten times. The chain links TRBV27 to TRBJ2-7; D is unclear. This CDR3 has 12 residues. Trimming left V 4 bases short and J 2 bases short, with 6 bases between. Germline V gene sequence: CDR1 MNHEY, CDR2 SMNVEV (reference sequence). The CDR3 coding sequence is TGTGCCAGCAGTTCGGTTGCCTACGAGCAGTACTTC. Translation gives CASSSVAYEQYF.

A few counts support this clonotype. The chain employs TRBV19 and TRBJ2-5, with TRBD2 as a possible D gene (5 bases). Trimming removed 4 bases at V and 4 bases at J, with 10 bases between. The CDR3 is made up of 13 amino acids. CDR1 is LNHDA and CDR2 is SQIVND in the germline V gene (reference sequence). CDR3 in amino acids: CASSTVASETQYF. The CDR3 DNA reads as TGTGCCAGTAGTACTGTAGCGTCAGAGACCCAGTACTTC.

This clonotype has a count of ten or more. The chain joins TRBV12-3 or TRBV12-4 to TRBJ1-1; tentatively, D is TRBD1 (6 bases). The CDR3 spans 13 residues. The V gene lost 5 bases and the J gene lost 7 bases, with 14 bases spanning the gap. In DNA form, the CDR3 reads TGTGCCAGCAGTCTCGGGGGCCGCCGTGAAGCTTTCTTT. Its protein is CASSLGGRREAFF.

On this clonotype itself: A much larger clone is a single base away; this may be a read error. The chain joins TRBV11-2 to TRBJ2-7; 9 positions agree with TRBD2. Germline values: CDR1 SGHAT, CDR2 FQNNGV. The CDR3 runs to 15 residues. The junction had 10 bases not matched to a gene; V was cut back by 4 bases and J by 6 bases. CDR3 region: CASSSQREVVCEQYF. The CDR3 region has the DNA TGTGCCAGCAGCTCTCAGCGGGAGGTCGTATGCGAGCAGTACTTC. The complete variable domain, with remaining parts taken from reference TRBV11-2 and TRBJ2-7, reads EAGVAQSPRYKIIEKRQSVAFWCNPISGHATLYWYQQILGQGPKLLIQFQNNGVVDDSQLPKDRFSAERLKGVDSTLKIQPAKLEDSAVYLCASSSQREVVCEQYFGPGTRLTVT.

This clonotype was recorded once. This chain uses TRBV4-1 with TRBJ1-1; no clear D. Germline loops: CDR1 MGHRA, CDR2 YSYEKL. The CDR3 runs to 15 residues. With 3 bases removed from V and 3 bases from J, the gap between germline ends came to 14 bases. The CDR3: CASSQKTAEYTEAFF. The CDR3 DNA reads as TGCGCCAGCAGCCAGAAAACAGCAGAGTACACTGAAGCTTTCTTT.

This clonotype showed up many times. The rearrangement links TRBV28 to TRBJ1-6, with 8 bases identical to TRBD1. This CDR3 is 15 amino acids long. CDR1 is MDHEN and CDR2 is SYDVKM in the germline V gene. V was clipped by 4 bases and J by 7 bases; unmatched bases: 6. CDR3 sequence (DNA): TGTGCCAGCAGTTCTCGACAGGGGTGGAATTCACCCCTCCACTTT. Its protein is CASSSRQGWNSPLHF.

There are many counts of this clonotype. This chain connects TRBV30 to TRBJ1-1; the D is unclear. The germline CDR1 and CDR2 sequences are GTSNPN and SVGIG (reference sequence). The CDR3 sequence is 15 residues long. V was clipped by 0 bases and J by 3 bases, with 14 bases between them. In DNA, the CDR3 is TGTGCCTGGAGTGTATGGGGATTAGAGGACACTGAAGCTTTCTTT. Protein sequence: CAWSVWGLEDTEAFF.

This clonotype was detected a few times. The chain combines TRBV7-3 with TRBJ1-5; D remains unclear. Germline V gene lookup returns CDR1 SGHTA and CDR2 FQGTGA. The CDR3 spans 13 residues. V lost 4 bases, J lost 4 bases, and 8 bases lay in between. CDR3 sequence reads: CASSSSVNQPQHF. CDR3 coding DNA: TGTGCCAGCAGCTCTTCAGTAAATCAGCCCCAGCATTTT.

This clonotype occurred many times. This rearrangement joins TRBV7-8 to TRBJ1-2; 7 bases agree with TRBD1. Germline loops: CDR1 SGHVS, CDR2 FQNEAQ. This CDR3 spans 15 amino acids. The junction had 9 bases not matched to a gene; V was cut back by 1 base and J by 7 bases. CDR3 DNA: TGTGCCAGCAGCTTAGATTGGCAGGGGGATGCTGGCTACACCTTC. Translated: CASSLDWQGDAGYTF.

The chain combines TRBV9 with TRBJ2-7, with 9 bases that match TRBD2. Per germline, CDR1 SGDLS and CDR2 YYNGEE. This CDR3 has 16 amino acids. Trimming took 0 bases from V and 6 from J; bases not matched to a gene: 10. CDR3: CASSVVVAGELGEQYF. CDR3 nucleotides: TGTGCCAGCAGCGTAGTTGTAGCGGGAGAATTGGGCGAGCAGTACTTC.

Ten or more counts support this clonotype. The chain links TRBV28 to TRBJ1-5, with a tentative D call TRBD1 (5 bases). The CDR3 runs 14 residues. The V and J ends lost 2 bases and 6 bases respectively, with 11 bases between them. CDR1 is MDHEN, CDR2 SYDVKM, per germline. The CDR3 DNA reads as TGTGCCAGCAGTTTAACCCGGGGCACTCAGCCCCAGCATTTT. Its protein is CASSLTRGTQPQHF.

Points on this clonotype: Germline is not matched at one junction end, which may reflect a read error. The J gene is TRBJ2-5, the V gene TRBV24-1; D ambiguous. The CDR3 contains 14 residues. CDR1 and CDR2 (germline): KGHDR, SFDVKD. The CDR3 is CATSDLQAQEAQYF. CDR3 coding DNA: TGTGCCACCAGTGATTTGCAAGCGCAAGAGGCCCAGTACTTC.

A few counts support this clonotype. The rearrangement links TRBV29-1 to TRBJ1-1, with TRBD1 as a possible D gene (5 bases). This CDR3 comprises 16 residues. The germline V gene has CDR1 SQVTM and CDR2 ANQGSEA. Deletions cut 4 bases from V and 0 bases from J, with 18 bases between. In nucleotides, the CDR3 is TGCAGCGTTGTCGAGCAGGGATTCCTATTGAACACTGAAGCTTTCTTT. Translated, it gives CSVVEQGFLLNTEAFF.

J is TRBJ1-5 and V is TRBV4-2; D unresolved. Germline assignment: CDR1 LGHNA and CDR2 YNFKEQ. The CDR3 contains 13 residues. Deletions cut 0 bases from V and 7 bases from J, with 7 bases between. CDR3 region: CASSQDLRQPQHF. Here the CDR3 DNA reads TGTGCCAGCAGCCAAGATCTTCGACAGCCCCAGCATTTT.

V gene TRBV29-1 combines with J gene TRBJ2-1; D remains unclear. The V gene lost 4 bases and the J gene lost 0 bases, with 13 bases spanning the gap. Germline assignment: CDR1 SQVTM and CDR2 ANQGSEA. CDR3 length equals 15 residues. CDR3 nucleotides: TGCAGCGTTGTTACGGGTCGTAGCTCCTACAATGAGCAGTTCTTC. Its translation: CSVVTGRSSYNEQFF.

This clonotype has a handful of counts. The rearrangement links TRBV7-2 to TRBJ2-3; a possible D gene is TRBD1 (6 bases). V gave up 5 bases and J gave up 1 base, with 19 bases separating them. The germline V gene has CDR1 SGHTA and CDR2 FQGNSA. The CDR3 runs 17 residues. DNA for the CDR3: TGTGCCAGCAGCACTGGGGGCCCAAGGGCGGGCACAGATACGCAGTATTTT. As protein: CASSTGGPRAGTDTQYF.